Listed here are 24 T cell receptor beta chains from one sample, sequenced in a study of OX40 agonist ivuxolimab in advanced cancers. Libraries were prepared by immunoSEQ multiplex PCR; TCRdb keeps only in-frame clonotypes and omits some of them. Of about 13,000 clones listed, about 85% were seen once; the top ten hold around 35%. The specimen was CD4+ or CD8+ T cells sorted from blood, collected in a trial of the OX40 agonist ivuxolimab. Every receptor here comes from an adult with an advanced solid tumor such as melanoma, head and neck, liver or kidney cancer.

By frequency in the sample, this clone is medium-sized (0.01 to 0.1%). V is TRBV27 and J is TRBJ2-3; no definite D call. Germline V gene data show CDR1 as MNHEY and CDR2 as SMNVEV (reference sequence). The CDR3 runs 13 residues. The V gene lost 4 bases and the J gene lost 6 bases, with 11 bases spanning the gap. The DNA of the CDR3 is TGTGCCAGCAGTTCCACCTCAGAGGATACGCAGTATTTT. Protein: CASSSTSEDTQYF.

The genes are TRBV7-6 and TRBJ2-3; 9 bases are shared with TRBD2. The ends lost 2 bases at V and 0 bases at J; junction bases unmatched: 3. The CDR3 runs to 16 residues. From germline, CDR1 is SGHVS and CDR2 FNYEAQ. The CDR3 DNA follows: TGTGCCAGCAGCTTAACCACTAGCGGGAGCACAGATACGCAGTATTTT. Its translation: CASSLTTSGSTDTQYF.

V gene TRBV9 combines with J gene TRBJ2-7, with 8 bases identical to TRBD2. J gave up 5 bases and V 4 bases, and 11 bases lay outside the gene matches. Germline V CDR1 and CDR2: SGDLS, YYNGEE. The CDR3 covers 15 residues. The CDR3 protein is CASSFAGTSRNEQYF. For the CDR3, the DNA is TGTGCCAGCAGCTTCGCCGGGACTAGTCGTAACGAGCAGTACTTC.

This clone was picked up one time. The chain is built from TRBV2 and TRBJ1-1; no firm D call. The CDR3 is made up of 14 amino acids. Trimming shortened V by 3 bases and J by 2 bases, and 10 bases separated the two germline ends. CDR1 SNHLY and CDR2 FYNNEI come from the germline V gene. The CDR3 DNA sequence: TGTGCCAGCAGTGACCGGGCAGCAAACACTGAAGCTTTCTTT. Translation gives CASSDRAANTEAFF.

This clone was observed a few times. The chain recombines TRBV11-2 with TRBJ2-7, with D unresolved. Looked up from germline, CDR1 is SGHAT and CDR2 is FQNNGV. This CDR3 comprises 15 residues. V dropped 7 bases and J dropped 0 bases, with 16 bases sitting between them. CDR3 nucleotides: TGTGCCAGCACCCGGTGGCAGGTTCGCTCCTACGAGCAGTACTTC. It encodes CASTRWQVRSYEQYF.

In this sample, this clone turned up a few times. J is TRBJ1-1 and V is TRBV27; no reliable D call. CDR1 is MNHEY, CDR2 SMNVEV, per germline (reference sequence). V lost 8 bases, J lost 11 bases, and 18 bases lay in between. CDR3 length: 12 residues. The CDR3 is CASGPSLPGAFF. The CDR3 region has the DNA TGTGCCAGCGGACCCAGCCTCCCTGGGGCTTTCTTT.

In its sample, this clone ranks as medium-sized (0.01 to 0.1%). CDR3 amino acids: CASSDSGGPYNEQFF. DNA for the CDR3: TGTGCCAGCAGTGACTCGGGGGGGCCCTACAATGAGCAGTTCTTC. The chain has TRBV6-4 and TRBJ2-1; D is perhaps TRBD2 (7 bases). Trimming pared 0 bases from V and 2 bases from J, leaving 8 bases between. Germline V lookup: CDR1 MRHNA, CDR2 SNTAGT. There are 15 residues in the CDR3.

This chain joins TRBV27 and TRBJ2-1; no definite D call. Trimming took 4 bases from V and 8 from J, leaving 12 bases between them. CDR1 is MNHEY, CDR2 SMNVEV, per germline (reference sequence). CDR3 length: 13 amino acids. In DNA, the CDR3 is TGTGCCAGCAGTTCCACCGTGGAAGATGAGCAGTTCTTC. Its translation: CASSSTVEDEQFF.

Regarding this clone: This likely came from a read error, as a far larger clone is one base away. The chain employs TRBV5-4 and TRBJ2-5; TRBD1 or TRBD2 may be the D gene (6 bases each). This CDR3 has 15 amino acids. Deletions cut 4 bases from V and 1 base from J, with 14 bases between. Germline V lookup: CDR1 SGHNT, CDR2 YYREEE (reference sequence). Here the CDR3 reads CASSIQGGTQETQYF. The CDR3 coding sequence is TGTGCCAGCAGCATTCAAGGGGGGACCCAAGAGACCCAGTACTTC. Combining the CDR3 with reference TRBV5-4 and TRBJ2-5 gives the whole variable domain ETGVTQSPTHLIKTRGQQVTLRCSSQSGHNTVSWYQQALGQGPQFIFQYYREEENGRGNFPPRFSGLQFPNYSSELNVNALELDDSALYLCASSIQGGTQETQYFGPGTRLLVL.

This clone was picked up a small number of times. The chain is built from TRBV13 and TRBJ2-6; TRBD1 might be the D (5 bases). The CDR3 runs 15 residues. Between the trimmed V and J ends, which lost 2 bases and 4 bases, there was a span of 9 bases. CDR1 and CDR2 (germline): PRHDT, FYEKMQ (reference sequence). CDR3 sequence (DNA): TGTGCCAGCAGCTTATGGGGCACCGGGGCCAACGTCCTGACTTTC. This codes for CASSLWGTGANVLTF.

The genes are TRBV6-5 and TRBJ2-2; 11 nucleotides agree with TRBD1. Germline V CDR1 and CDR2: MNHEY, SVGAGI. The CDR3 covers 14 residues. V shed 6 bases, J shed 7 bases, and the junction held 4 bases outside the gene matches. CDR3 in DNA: TGTGCCAGCAGCTCGGGACAGGGGGTCGGGGAGCTGTTTTTT. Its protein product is CASSSGQGVGELFF.

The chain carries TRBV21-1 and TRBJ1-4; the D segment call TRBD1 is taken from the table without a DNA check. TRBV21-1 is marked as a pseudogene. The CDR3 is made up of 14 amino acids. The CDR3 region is CAGQGGATNEKLFF. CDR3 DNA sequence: TGTGCCGGACAGGGGGGGGCAACTAATGAAAAACTGTTTTTT.

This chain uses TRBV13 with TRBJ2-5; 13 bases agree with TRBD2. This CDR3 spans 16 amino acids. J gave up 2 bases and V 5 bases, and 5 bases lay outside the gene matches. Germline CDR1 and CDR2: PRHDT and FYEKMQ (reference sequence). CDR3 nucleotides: TGTGCCAGCAGCCCCAGACTAGCGGGGGGACAAGAGACCCAGTACTTC. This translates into CASSPRLAGGQETQYF. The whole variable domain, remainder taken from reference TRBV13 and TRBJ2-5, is AAGVIQSPRHLIKEKRETATLKCYPIPRHDTVYWYQQGPGQDPQFLISFYEKMQSDKGSIPDRFSAQQFSDYHSELNMSSLELGDSALYFCASSPRLAGGQETQYFGPGTRLLVL.

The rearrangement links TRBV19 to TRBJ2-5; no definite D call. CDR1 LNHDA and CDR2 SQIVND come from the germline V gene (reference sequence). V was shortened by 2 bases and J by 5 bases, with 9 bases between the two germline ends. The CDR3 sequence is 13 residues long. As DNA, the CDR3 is TGTGCCAGTAGTATAATGTGGCGGGAGACCCAGTACTTC. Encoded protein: CASSIMWRETQYF.

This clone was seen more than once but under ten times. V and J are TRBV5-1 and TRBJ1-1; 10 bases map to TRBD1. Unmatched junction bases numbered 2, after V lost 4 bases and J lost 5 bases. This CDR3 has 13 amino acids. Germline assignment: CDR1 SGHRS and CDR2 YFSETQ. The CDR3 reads CASSMDRGTEAFF. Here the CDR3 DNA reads TGCGCCAGCAGCATGGACAGGGGGACTGAAGCTTTCTTT. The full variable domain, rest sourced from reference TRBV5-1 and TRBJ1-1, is KAGVTQTPRYLIKTRGQQVTLSCSPISGHRSVSWYQQTPGQGLQFLFEYFSETQRNKGNFPGRFSGRQFSNSRSEMNVSTLELGDSALYLCASSMDRGTEAFFGQGTRLTVV.

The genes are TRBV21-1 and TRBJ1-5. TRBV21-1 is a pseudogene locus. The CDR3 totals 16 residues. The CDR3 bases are TGTGCCAGCAGCAAAAGGGGTGCTTCGGGAGGACAGCCCCAGCATTTT. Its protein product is CASSKRGASGGQPQHF.

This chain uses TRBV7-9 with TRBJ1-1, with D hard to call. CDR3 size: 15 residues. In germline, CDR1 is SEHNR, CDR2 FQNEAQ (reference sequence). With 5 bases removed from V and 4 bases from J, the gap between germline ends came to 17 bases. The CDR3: CASSPPDPGSTEAFF. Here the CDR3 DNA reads TGTGCCAGCAGCCCCCCGGACCCGGGGAGCACTGAAGCTTTCTTT.

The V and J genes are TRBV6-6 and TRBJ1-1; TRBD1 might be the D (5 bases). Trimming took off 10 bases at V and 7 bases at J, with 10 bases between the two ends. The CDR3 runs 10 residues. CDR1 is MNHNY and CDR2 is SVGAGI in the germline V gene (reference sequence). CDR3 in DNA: TGTGCCACCCAAAGGGGTGAAGCTTTCTTT. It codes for CATQRGEAFF.

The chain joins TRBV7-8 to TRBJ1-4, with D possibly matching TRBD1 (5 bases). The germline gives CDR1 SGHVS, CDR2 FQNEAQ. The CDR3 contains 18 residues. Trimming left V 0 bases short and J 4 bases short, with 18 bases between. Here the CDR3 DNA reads TGTGCCAGCAGCTTAGCCCAGGGCTCTCTCATCTATAATGAAAAACTGTTTTTT. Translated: CASSLAQGSLIYNEKLFF.

CDR3 bases: TGTGCCAGCAGCGGACAGGGAAGATTCTCTGGGGCCAACGTCCTGACTTTC. The encoded protein is CASSGQGRFSGANVLTF. The rearrangement uses TRBV5-8 and TRBJ2-6; 8 nucleotides align to TRBD1. CDR1 is SGHTS and CDR2 is YDEGEE in the germline V gene. This CDR3 is 17 amino acids long. Trimming at V came to 4 bases and at J to 0 bases, leaving 6 bases not matched to a gene. The full variable domain, its missing parts supplied by reference TRBV5-8 and TRBJ2-6, is EAGVTQSPTHLIKTRGQQATLRCSPISGHTSVYWYQQALGLGLQFLLWYDEGEERNRGNFPPRFSGRQFPNYSSELNVNALELEDSALYLCASSGQGRFSGANVLTFGAGSRLTVL.

CDR3 bases: TGTGCCACCAGCGTATCTGGACAGGGGGCTGGGGCCAACGTCCTGACTTTC. Its translation: CATSVSGQGAGANVLTF. This chain connects TRBV15 to TRBJ2-6; 10 bases map to TRBD1. V gave up 5 bases and J gave up 2 bases; unmatched junction bases: 6. CDR1 LNHNV and CDR2 YYDKDF come from the germline V gene (reference sequence). The CDR3 is made up of 17 amino acids.

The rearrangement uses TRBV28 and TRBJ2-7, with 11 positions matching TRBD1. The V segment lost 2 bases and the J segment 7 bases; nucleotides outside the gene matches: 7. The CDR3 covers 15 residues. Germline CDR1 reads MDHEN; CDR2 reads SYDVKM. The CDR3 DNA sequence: TGTGCCAGCAGTTTAGTGGGACAGGGGGACATGGAGCAGTACTTC. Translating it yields CASSLVGQGDMEQYF.

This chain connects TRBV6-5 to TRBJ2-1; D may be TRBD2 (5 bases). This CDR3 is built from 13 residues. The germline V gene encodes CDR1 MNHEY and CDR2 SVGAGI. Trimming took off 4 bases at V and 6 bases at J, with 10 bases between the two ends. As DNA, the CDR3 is TGTGCCAGCAGTTGGGAGTTTCGCAATGAGCAGTTCTTC. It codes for CASSWEFRNEQFF.

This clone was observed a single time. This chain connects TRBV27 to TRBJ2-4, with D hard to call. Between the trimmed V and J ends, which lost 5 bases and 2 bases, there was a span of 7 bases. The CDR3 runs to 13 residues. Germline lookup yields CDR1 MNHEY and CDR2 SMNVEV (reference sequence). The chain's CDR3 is CASSRGSKNIQYF. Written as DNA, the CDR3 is TGTGCCAGCAGTCGAGGTTCCAAAAACATTCAGTACTTC.